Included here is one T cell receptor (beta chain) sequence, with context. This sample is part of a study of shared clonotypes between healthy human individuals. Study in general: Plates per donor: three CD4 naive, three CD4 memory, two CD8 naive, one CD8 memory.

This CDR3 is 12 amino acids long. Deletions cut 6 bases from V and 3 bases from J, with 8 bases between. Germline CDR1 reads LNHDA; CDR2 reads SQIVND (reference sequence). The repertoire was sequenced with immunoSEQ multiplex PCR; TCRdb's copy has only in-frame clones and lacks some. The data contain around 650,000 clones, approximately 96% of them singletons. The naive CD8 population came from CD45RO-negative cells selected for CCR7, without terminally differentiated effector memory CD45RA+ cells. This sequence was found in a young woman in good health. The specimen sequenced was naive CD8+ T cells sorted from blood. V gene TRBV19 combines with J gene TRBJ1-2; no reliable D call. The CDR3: CASRYGYYGYTF. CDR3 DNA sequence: TGTGCCAGTAGGTACGGATACTATGGCTACACCTTC.